The next 21 T cell receptor beta chains were all read from a single sample in a study of cytotoxic CD8 clonotypes in ibrutinib-treated CLL. Sequenced by immunoSEQ multiplex PCR; TCRdb stores in-frame clones only, minus some. Found here are about 29,000 clones, 60% to 85% of them singletons; the top ten hold around 50%. This sample comprised PBMCs, obtained after 36 months of ibrutinib treatment. These receptor sequences come from a human donor with chronic lymphocytic leukemia.

This clone has just one count. The rearrangement joins TRBV19 to TRBJ2-2; 7 bases fit TRBD1. V lost 8 bases, J lost 5 bases, and 5 bases stayed unmatched. Germline values: CDR1 LNHDA, CDR2 SQIVND (reference sequence). The CDR3 consists of 13 residues. This CDR3 is CASYRGRTGELFF. The CDR3 DNA follows: TGTGCCAGTTACAGGGGCCGAACCGGGGAGCTGTTTTTT.

This clone was counted once. This chain joins TRBV27 and TRBJ1-1; possible D gene TRBD1, 5 bases. CDR3 length equals 14 residues. Trimming shortened V by 4 bases and J by 5 bases, and 14 bases separated the two germline ends. Germline CDR1 and CDR2: MNHEY and SMNVEV (reference sequence). The CDR3 here is CASSSGLRGTEAFF. In DNA form, the CDR3 reads TGTGCCAGCAGTTCGGGACTGCGGGGGACTGAAGCTTTCTTT.

The chain joins TRBV4-2 to TRBJ2-3; no definite D call. The germline V gene encodes CDR1 LGHNA and CDR2 YNFKEQ. V lost 0 bases, J lost 0 bases, and 10 bases lay in between. The CDR3 spans 16 residues. The CDR3 here is CASSQDLLTSTDTQYF. The CDR3 DNA reads TGTGCCAGCAGCCAAGATCTACTAACCAGCACAGATACGCAGTATTTT.

This clone was observed a handful of times. The rearrangement links TRBV9 to TRBJ1-2; D possibly corresponds to TRBD1 (5 bases). V shed 6 bases and J shed 5 bases, with 14 bases lying between them. CDR1 is SGDLS, CDR2 YYNGEE, per germline. The CDR3 consists of 13 residues. DNA of the CDR3: TGTGCCAGCATGGGGCAGGAAGAGTATGGCTACACCTTC. It yields the protein CASMGQEEYGYTF.

The chain employs TRBV7-3 and TRBJ1-1; D not resolved. The V end lost 5 bases, the J end lost 3 bases, and 13 bases lay between the germline ends. Per the germline V gene, CDR1 is SGHTA and CDR2 is FQGTGA. The CDR3 totals 14 residues. The CDR3 DNA sequence: TGTGCCAGCAGCCTACTTGGGGAGGACACTGAAGCTTTCTTT. As protein: CASSLLGEDTEAFF.

V gene TRBV9 combines with J gene TRBJ1-1; the D is unclear. The germline V and J ends were trimmed by 4 bases and 6 bases, with 10 bases remaining between them. Per germline, CDR1 SGDLS and CDR2 YYNGEE. The CDR3 is made up of 12 amino acids. CDR3 sequence: CASSSTQSEAFF. CDR3 bases: TGTGCCAGCAGCTCTACGCAGTCTGAAGCTTTCTTT.

The chain combines TRBV5-1 with TRBJ1-1, with D uncertain. The CDR3 sequence is 12 residues long. The V and J ends lost 4 bases and 6 bases respectively, with 10 bases between them. Germline-derived CDR1 and CDR2 are SGHRS and YFSETQ. CDR3 residues: CASSQDGPEAFF. The CDR3, as DNA: TGCGCCAGCAGCCAAGACGGGCCTGAAGCTTTCTTT.

The rearrangement joins TRBV5-1 to TRBJ1-5, with TRBD1 matching over 10 bases. CDR1 and CDR2 from the germline V gene are SGHRS and YFSETQ. The CDR3 has 13 amino acids. Trimming cost V 6 bases and J 6 bases; bases outside gene matches: 3. DNA for the CDR3: TGCGCCAGCATCGGGACAGGGGTTCAGCCCCAGCATTTT. Its translation: CASIGTGVQPQHF.

The genes are TRBV7-7 and TRBJ2-7, with 11 bases fitting TRBD2. The CDR3 runs to 15 residues. After removal of 5 bases from V and 2 bases from J, the junction contained 5 bases not matched to a gene. Germline V gene sequence: CDR1 SSHAT, CDR2 FNYEAQ (reference sequence). As DNA, the CDR3 is TGTGCCAGCAGCCCGGGACTAGCGGCCACCTACGAGCAGTACTTC. It encodes CASSPGLAATYEQYF.

The rearrangement uses TRBV12-1 and TRBJ1-4; TRBD1, the table's D call, lacks a check against the DNA. TRBV12-1 is an annotated pseudogene. CDR3 length equals 17 residues. CDR3 DNA sequence: TGTGCCAGCAGCGATTCGACAGGTTCATCAACTAATGAAAAACTGTTTTTT. Translating gives CASSDSTGSSTNEKLFF.

V usage is TRBV7-9 and J usage is TRBJ1-1, with D tentatively TRBD1 (6 bases). CDR3 length equals 13 residues. Trimming took 5 bases from V and 5 from J, leaving 12 bases between them. Germline CDR1 reads SEHNR; CDR2 reads FQNEAQ (reference sequence). Here the CDR3 DNA reads TGTGCCAGCAGCATGAAGGGGGAGACTGAAGCTTTCTTT. Translation gives CASSMKGETEAFF.

This clone has only a few counts. The chain is built from TRBV5-6 and TRBJ1-4; 7 bases agree with TRBD1. The CDR3 sequence is 15 residues long. J lost 5 bases, V lost 4 bases, and 8 bases had no gene match. Germline CDR1 SGHDT, CDR2 YYEEEE. CDR3 loop: CASSTLDRVNEKLFF. CDR3 nucleotides: TGTGCCAGCAGCACCCTTGACAGGGTGAATGAAAAACTGTTTTTT. Looking up the rest from reference TRBV5-6 and TRBJ1-4 gives the full variable domain: DAGVTQSPTHLIKTRGQQVTLRCSPKSGHDTVSWYQQALGQGPQFIFQYYEEEERQRGNFPDRFSGHQFPNYSSELNVNALLLGDSALYLCASSTLDRVNEKLFFGSGTQLSVL.

V and J are TRBV7-8 and TRBJ1-5, with D perhaps TRBD1 (6 bases). The CDR3 is 16 amino acids. V was clipped by 6 bases and J by 3 bases, with 18 bases between them. From germline, CDR1 is SGHVS and CDR2 FQNEAQ. The CDR3, as DNA: TGTGCCAGCAGACTCGATCAGGGGAGGGACAATCAGCCCCAGCATTTT. Encoded protein: CASRLDQGRDNQPQHF.

This clone was seen a single time. The rearrangement joins TRBV19 to TRBJ2-2; the D gene could be TRBD1 or TRBD2 (5 bases each). Germline values: CDR1 LNHDA, CDR2 SQIVND (reference sequence). CDR3 size: 16 residues. V was trimmed by 7 bases and J by 5 bases, leaving 20 bases between them. CDR3 coding DNA: TGTGCCAGTACCTCTACCCGGGGCCGGGGAACCGGGGAGCTGTTTTTT. Translating it yields CASTSTRGRGTGELFF.

V usage is TRBV5-6 and J usage is TRBJ2-1, with D perhaps TRBD2 (5 bases). This CDR3 spans 12 amino acids. Germline V gene sequence: CDR1 SGHDT, CDR2 YYEEEE. V shed 1 base and J shed 9 bases, with 8 bases lying between them. This chain's CDR3 is CASSLLGSEQFF. The DNA of the CDR3 is TGTGCCAGCAGCTTGTTGGGGAGTGAGCAGTTCTTC.

The V call is TRBV7-2, the J call TRBJ1-5, with D perhaps TRBD1 (5 bases). Germline assignment: CDR1 SGHTA and CDR2 FQGNSA. The V end lost 7 bases, the J end lost 8 bases, and 18 bases lay between the germline ends. This CDR3 region has 14 residues. DNA for the CDR3: TGTGCCAGCAACTCCGGGACCCTAATAGAGCCCCAGCATTTT. Encoded protein: CASNSGTLIEPQHF.

This rearrangement joins TRBV5-6 to TRBJ2-2, with D tentatively TRBD2 (5 bases). This CDR3 region has 14 residues. The V end was cut by 0 bases, the J end by 4 bases, with 7 bases between. CDR1 and CDR2 (germline): SGHDT, YYEEEE. The CDR3 spells CASSLVGSTGELFF. As DNA, the CDR3 is TGTGCCAGCAGCTTGGTTGGGAGCACCGGGGAGCTGTTTTTT.

The V call is TRBV19, the J call TRBJ2-6; D is perhaps TRBD1 or TRBD2 (5 bases each). Germline-derived CDR1 and CDR2 are LNHDA and SQIVND (reference sequence). V lost 3 bases, J lost 2 bases, and 11 bases lay in between. CDR3 length equals 16 residues. In DNA form, the CDR3 reads TGTGCCAGTAGTATCTGGGACCCACCTGGGGCCAACGTCCTGACTTTC. Translated, it gives CASSIWDPPGANVLTF.

The CDR3: CASSDRGAEAFF. The CDR3 DNA reads as TGTGCCAGCAGTGACAGGGGCGCTGAAGCTTTCTTT. The chain employs TRBV2 and TRBJ1-1; D is possibly TRBD1 (6 bases). This CDR3 has 12 amino acids. Germline V CDR1 and CDR2: SNHLY, FYNNEI. V lost 3 bases, J lost 6 bases, and 8 bases lay in between.

V is TRBV19 and J is TRBJ2-7; the D is unclear. The germline V gene has CDR1 LNHDA and CDR2 SQIVND (reference sequence). V was clipped by 5 bases and J by 4 bases, with 6 bases between them. The CDR3 is 11 residues long. The CDR3 sequence: CASSFRYEQYF. CDR3 DNA: TGTGCCAGTAGTTTCCGGTACGAGCAGTACTTC.

The rearrangement joins TRBV6-6 to TRBJ2-7; TRBD1 is a possible D gene (5 bases). The germline V gene encodes CDR1 MNHNY and CDR2 SVGAGI (reference sequence). V lost 7 bases to trimming and J lost 2 bases, with 15 bases between them. The CDR3 length is 14 residues. The CDR3: CASKIDRNTYEQYF. The CDR3 coding sequence is TGTGCCAGCAAGATAGACAGAAATACCTACGAGCAGTACTTC.